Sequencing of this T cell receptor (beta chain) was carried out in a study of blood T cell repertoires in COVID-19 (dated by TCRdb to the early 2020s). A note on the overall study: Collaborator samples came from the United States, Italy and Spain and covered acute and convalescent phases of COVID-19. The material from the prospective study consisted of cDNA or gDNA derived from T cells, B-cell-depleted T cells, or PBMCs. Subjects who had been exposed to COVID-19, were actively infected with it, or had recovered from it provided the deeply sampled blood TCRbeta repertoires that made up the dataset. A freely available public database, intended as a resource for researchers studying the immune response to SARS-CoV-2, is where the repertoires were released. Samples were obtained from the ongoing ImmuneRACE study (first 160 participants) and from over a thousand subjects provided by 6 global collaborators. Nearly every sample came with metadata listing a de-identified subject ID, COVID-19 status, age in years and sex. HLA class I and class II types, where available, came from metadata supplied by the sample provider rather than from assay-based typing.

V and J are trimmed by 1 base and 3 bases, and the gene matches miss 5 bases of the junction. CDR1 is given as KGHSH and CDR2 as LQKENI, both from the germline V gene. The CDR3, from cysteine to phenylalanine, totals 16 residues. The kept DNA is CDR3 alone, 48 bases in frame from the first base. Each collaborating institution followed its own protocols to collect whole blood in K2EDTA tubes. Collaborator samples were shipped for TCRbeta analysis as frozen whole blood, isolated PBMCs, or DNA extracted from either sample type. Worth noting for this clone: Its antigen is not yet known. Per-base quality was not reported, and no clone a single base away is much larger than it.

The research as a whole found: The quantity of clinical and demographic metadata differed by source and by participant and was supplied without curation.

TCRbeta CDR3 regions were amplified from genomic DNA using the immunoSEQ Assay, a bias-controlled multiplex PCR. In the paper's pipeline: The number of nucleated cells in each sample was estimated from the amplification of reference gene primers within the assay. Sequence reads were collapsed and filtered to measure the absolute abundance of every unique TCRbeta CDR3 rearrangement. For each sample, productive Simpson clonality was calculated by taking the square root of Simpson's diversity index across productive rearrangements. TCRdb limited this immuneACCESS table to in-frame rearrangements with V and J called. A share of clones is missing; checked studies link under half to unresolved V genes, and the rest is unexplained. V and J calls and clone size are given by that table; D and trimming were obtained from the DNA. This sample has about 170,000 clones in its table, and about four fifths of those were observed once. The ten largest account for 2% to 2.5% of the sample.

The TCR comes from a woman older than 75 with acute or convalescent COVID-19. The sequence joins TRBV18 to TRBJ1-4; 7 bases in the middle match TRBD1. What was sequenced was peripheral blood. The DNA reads TGTGCCAGCTCACCACGGCCGGGACAGTCTAATGAAAAACTGTTTTTT. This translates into CASSPRPGQSNEKLFF. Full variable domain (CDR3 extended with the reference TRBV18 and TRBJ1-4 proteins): NAGVMQNPRHLVRRRGQEARLRCSPMKGHSHVYWYRQLPEEGLKFMVYLQKENIIDESGMPKERFSAEFPKEGPSILRIQQVVRGDSAAYFCASSPRPGQSNEKLFFGSGTQLSVL.